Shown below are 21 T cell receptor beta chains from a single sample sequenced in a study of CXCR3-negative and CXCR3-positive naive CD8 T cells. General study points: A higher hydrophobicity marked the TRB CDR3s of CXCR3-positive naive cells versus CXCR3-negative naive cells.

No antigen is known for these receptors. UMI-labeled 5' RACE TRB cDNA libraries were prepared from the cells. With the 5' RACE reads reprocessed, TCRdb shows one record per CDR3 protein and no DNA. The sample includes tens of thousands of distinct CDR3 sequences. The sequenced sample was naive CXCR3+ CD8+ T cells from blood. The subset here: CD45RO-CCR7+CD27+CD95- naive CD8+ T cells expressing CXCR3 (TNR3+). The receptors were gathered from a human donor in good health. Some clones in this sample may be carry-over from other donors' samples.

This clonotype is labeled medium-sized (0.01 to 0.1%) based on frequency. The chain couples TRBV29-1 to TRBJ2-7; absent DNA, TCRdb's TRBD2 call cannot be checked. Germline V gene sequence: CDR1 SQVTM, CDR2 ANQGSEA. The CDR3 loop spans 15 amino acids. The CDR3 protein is CSVWTSGTTSYEQYF.

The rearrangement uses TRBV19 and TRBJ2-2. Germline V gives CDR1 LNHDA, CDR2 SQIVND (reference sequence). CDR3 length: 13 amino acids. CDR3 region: CASSVTATGELFF.

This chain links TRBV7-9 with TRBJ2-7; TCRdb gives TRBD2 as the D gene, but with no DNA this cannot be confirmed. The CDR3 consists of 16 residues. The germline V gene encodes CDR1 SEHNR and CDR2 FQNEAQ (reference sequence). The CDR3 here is CASSLGRGLAAYEQYF.

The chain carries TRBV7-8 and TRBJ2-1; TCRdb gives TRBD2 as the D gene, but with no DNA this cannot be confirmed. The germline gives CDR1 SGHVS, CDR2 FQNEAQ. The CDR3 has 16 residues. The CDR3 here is CASDKTGLASYNEQFF. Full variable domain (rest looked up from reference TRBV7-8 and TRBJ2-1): GAGVSQSPRYKVAKRGQDVALRCDPISGHVSLFWYQQALGQGPEFLTYFQNEAQLDKSGLPSDRFFAERPEGSVSTLKIQRTQQEDSAVYLCASDKTGLASYNEQFFGPGTRLTVL.

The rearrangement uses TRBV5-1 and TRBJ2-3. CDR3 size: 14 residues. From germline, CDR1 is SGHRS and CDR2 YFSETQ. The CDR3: CASSLDWGTDTQYF.

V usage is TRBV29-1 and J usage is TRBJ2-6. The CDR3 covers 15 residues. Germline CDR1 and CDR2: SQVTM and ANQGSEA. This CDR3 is CSVEESRSGANVLTF.

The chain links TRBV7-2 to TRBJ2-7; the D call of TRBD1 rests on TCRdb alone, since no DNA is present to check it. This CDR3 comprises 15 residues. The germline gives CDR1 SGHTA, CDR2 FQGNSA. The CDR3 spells CASSSPGQGSFEQYF. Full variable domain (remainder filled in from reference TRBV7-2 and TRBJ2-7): GAGVSQSPSNKVTEKGKDVELRCDPISGHTALYWYRQSLGQGLEFLIYFQGNSAPDKSGLPSDRFSAERTGGSVSTLTIQRTQQEDSAVYLCASSSPGQGSFEQYFGPGTRLTVT.

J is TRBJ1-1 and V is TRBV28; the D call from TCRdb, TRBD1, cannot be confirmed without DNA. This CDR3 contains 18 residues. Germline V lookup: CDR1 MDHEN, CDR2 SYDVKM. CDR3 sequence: CASNQIPAQGNLNTEAFF. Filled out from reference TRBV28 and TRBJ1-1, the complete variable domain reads DVKVTQSSRYLVKRTGEKVFLECVQDMDHENMFWYRQDPGLGLRLIYFSYDVKMKEKGDIPEGYSVSREKKERFSLILESASTNQTSMYLCASNQIPAQGNLNTEAFFGQGTRLTVV.

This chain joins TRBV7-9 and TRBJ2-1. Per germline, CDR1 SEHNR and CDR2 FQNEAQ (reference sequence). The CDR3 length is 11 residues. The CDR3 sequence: CASSSMGEQFF.

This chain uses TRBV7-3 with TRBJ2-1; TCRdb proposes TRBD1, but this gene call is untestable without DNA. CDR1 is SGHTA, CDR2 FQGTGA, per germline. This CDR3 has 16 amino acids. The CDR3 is CASSTFPGAPADEQFF.

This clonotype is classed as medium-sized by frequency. The CDR3 loop is CASAGTRGTEAFF. The gene calls are TRBV6-5 and TRBJ1-1; as DNA is missing, the TRBD1 call by TCRdb cannot be tested. The CDR3 runs to 13 residues. Per the germline V gene, CDR1 is MNHEY and CDR2 is SVGAGI.

The CDR3: CATSRNRVMEQFF. The chain couples TRBV15 to TRBJ2-1; checking the TCRdb D call of TRBD1 is not possible without DNA. The CDR3 is 13 residues long. CDR1 and CDR2 from the germline V gene are LNHNV and YYDKDF (reference sequence).

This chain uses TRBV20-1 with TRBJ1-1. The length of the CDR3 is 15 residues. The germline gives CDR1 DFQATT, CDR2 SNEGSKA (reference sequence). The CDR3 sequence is CSARDIRVSNTEAFF.

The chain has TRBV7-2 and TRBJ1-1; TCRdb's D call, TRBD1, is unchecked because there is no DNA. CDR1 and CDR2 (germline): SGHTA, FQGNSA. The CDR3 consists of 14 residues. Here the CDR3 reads CASSVRTPWSEAFF.

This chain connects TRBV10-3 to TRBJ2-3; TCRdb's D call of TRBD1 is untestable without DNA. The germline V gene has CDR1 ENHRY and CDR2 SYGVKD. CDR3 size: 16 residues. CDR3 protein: CAISEPLSDRGVGQYF.

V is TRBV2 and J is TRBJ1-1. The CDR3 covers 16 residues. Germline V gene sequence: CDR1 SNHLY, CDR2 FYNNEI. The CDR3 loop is CASKAPEGRENTEAFF.

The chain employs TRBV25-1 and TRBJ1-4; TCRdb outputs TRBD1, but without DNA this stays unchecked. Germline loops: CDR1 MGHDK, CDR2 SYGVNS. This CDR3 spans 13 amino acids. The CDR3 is CASSPRVDEKLFF.

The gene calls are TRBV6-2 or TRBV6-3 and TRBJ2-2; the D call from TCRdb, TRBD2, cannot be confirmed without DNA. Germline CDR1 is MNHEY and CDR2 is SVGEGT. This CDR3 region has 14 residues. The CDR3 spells CASSFGGPTGELFF.

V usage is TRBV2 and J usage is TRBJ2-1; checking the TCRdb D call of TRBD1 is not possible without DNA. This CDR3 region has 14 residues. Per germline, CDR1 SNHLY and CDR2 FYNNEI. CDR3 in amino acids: CASPRGTGVNEQFF.

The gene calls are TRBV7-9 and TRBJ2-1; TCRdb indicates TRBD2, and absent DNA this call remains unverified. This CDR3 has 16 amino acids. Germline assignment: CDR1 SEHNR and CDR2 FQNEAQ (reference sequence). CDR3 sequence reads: CASSDIGAGGPNEQFF.

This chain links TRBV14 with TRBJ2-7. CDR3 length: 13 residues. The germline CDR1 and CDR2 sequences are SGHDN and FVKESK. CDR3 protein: CASSTQVVLEQYF.